The T cell receptor beta chain described here comes from a study of blood T cell repertoires in COVID-19. The data were produced by immunoSEQ multiplex PCR, yet TCRdb's version contains in-frame clones alone and is incomplete. The sample lists approximately 200,000 clones; about 87% were seen once. The receptor's source is a woman under 40 with acute or convalescent COVID-19. The sequenced sample was peripheral blood.

CDR3 sequence reads: CASSFVGARSTDTQYF. Written as DNA, the CDR3 is TGTGCCAGCAGCTTCGTTGGTGCCAGGAGCACAGATACGCAGTATTTT. The chain employs TRBV5-6 and TRBJ2-3; D gene ambiguous. Germline V gene sequence: CDR1 SGHDT, CDR2 YYEEEE. The CDR3 extends over 16 amino acids. Trimming took off 2 bases at V and 0 bases at J, with 13 bases between the two ends.